What follows are 6 T cell receptor beta chains derived from one specimen sequenced in a study of T-cell reconstitution after alpha-beta-depleted transplantation in children. Construction of the TCRbeta library involved unique molecular identifiers. TCRdb redid the calling of the PCR reads with MiXCR, one entry per CDR3 protein. Here the sample spans about 610,000 distinct CDR3 sequences, 25% to 30% being singletons. The sequencing used PBMCs, collected before TCRalphabeta/CD19-depleted stem cell transplant. The receptors derive from a boy younger than two with Wiskott-Aldrich syndrome, due to receive a stem cell transplant.

This sequence joins TRBV5-1 and TRBJ2-5, with a weak D call TRBD1 (6 bases). The V gene's germline CDR1 is SGHRS and CDR2 YFSETQ. V was pared by 2 bases and J by 0 bases, with 11 bases between. The CDR3 runs 15 residues. DNA of the CDR3: TGCGCCAGCAGCTTTCAGGACAGCCACCAAGAGACCCAGTACTTC. This encodes CASSFQDSHQETQYF.

The V gene is TRBV5-6, the J gene TRBJ1-2, with TRBD1 as a possible D gene (6 bases). V lost 4 bases, J lost 4 bases, and 17 bases lay in between. Germline V gene sequence: CDR1 SGHDT, CDR2 YYEEEE. The CDR3 totals 15 residues. The CDR3 reads CASSGVGQTIYGYTF. The CDR3 DNA is TGTGCCAGCAGCGGAGTAGGACAGACCATCTATGGCTACACCTTC.

The V and J genes are TRBV19 and TRBJ2-2, with 8 bases that match TRBD2. Germline V CDR1 and CDR2: LNHDA, SQIVND (reference sequence). The CDR3 totals 13 residues. Losses at the gene ends were 4 bases for V and 7 bases for J; bases not matched to a gene: 2. CDR3 protein: CASSNLAGGELFF. CDR3 nucleotides: TGTGCCAGTAGTAACCTAGCGGGCGGGGAGCTGTTTTTT.

V and J are TRBV10-2 and TRBJ2-6, with D possibly being TRBD1 (6 bases). V was pared by 7 bases and J by 1 base, with 20 bases between. Germline V gene sequence: CDR1 WSHSY, CDR2 SAAADI. This CDR3 comprises 18 residues. The CDR3 nucleotides are TGCGCCAGCAATGGCAGGGGCCATACTAGTTCTGGGGCCAACGTCCTGACTTTC. It codes for CASNGRGHTSSGANVLTF.

The sample holds many counts of this clonotype. The V gene is TRBV12-3 or TRBV12-4, the J gene TRBJ2-1; TRBD2 agrees at 12 bases. This CDR3 spans 19 amino acids. V lost 7 bases and J lost 1; bases outside the gene matches: 14. This CDR3 reads CASTLAPLAGGGSYNEQFF. The CDR3 DNA reads as TGTGCCAGCACCCTGGCCCCGCTAGCGGGAGGGGGGTCCTACAATGAGCAGTTCTTC.

This clonotype was counted a few times. This rearrangement joins TRBV13 to TRBJ2-7; D remains ambiguous. Trimming stripped 4 bases from V and 0 bases from J, with 10 bases between. Germline V gene sequence: CDR1 PRHDT, CDR2 FYEKMQ (reference sequence). CDR3 length equals 14 residues. CDR3 amino acids: CASSSPALSYEQYF. The DNA of the CDR3 is TGTGCCAGCAGCTCCCCCGCCCTCTCCTACGAGCAGTACTTC.